The sample holds a few counts of the clone carrying this TCR beta chain. 13 Jbeta primers and 60 Vbeta primers were used for the PCR. Only in-frame clones appear in the TCRdb table, and some are missing; sequencing was by immunoSEQ multiplex PCR. The data hold about 100,000 clones, with about four fifths observed a single time. Germline V gene sequence: CDR1 LNHDA, CDR2 SQIVND (reference sequence). V shed 5 bases and J 3 bases; nucleotides not matched to a gene: 2. CDR3 length: 13 amino acids. The data derive from a study of cytomegalovirus exposure and HLA in healthy donors. Looking at the study overall: Of the donors genotyped, approximately 400 in all, over 80% fell in the Caucasian-associated ancestry cluster.

This chain joins TRBV19 and TRBJ1-1, with TRBD1 matching over 8 bases. This TCR came from a man aged 35-49 years in good health and CMV-seropositive. Sequencing was done on a sample of PBMCs. The DNA for the CDR3 is TGTGCCAGTAGTCAGGGGGCCGACACTGAAGCTTTCTTT. This codes for CASSQGADTEAFF.